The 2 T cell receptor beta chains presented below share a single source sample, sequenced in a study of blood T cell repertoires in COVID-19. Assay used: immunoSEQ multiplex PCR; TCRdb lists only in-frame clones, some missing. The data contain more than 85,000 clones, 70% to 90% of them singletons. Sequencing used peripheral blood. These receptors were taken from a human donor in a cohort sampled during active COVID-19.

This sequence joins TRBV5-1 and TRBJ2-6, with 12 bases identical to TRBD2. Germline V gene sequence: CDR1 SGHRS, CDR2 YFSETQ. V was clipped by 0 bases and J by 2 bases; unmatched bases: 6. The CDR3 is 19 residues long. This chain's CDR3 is CASSLGLAGVRTGANVLTF. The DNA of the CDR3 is TGCGCCAGCAGCTTGGGACTAGCGGGAGTAAGGACTGGGGCCAACGTCCTGACTTTC.

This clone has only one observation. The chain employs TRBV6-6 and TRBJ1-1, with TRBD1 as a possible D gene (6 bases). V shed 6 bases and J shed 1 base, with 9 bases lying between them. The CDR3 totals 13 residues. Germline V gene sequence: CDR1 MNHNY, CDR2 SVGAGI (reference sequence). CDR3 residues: CASRVTGNTEAFF. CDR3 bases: TGTGCCAGCAGGGTGACAGGGAACACTGAAGCTTTCTTT.